This paragraph reports one T cell receptor beta chain. Per germline, CDR1 SGHAT and CDR2 FQNNGV. The CDR3 is made up of 19 amino acids. V was clipped by 0 bases and J by 2 bases; unmatched bases: 11. TCRdb's copy holds only in-frame clones and misses some; the assay was immunoSEQ multiplex PCR. The sample shows about a million clones, around three quarters of them seen only once. Nashville, Tennessee was home to all donors, who were Caucasian adults. The data belong to a study of shared clonotypes between healthy human individuals. The material sequenced was memory CD4+ T cells from PBMCs. Specified subset: CD45RA-negative fraction. The sequence came from a man aged 18 to 29 in good health. Some clones in this sample may be carry-over from other donors' samples. The J gene is TRBJ2-3, the V gene TRBV11-2, with 10 bases fitting TRBD2. The CDR3 nucleotides are TGTGCCAGCAGCTTAGATCTGGCTAGCGGGAGCGGGAACACAGATACGCAGTATTTT. Encoded protein: CASSLDLASGSGNTDTQYF.